These T cell receptor beta chains were read from a single sample in a study of cytomegalovirus exposure and HLA in healthy donors. The table came from immunoSEQ multiplex PCR; TCRdb's copy has only in-frame clones and leaves some out. Here the sample spans about 190,000 clones, 81% being singletons. The sample consisted of PBMCs. The receptors here all came from a man aged 18 to 35 in good health and CMV-seronegative. CDR3s include the opening cysteine and the closing phenylalanine or tryptophan. D genes are given only for firm matches. The size field is filled for only some rows; it gives once, few, many or a size class.

j_gene: TRBJ2-7
v_gene: TRBV4-3
abundance: .
d_gene: TRBD1
CDR3nt: TGCGCCAGCAGCCAAGTCAGGGGGCGCGAGCAGTACTTC
CDR3aa: CASSQVRGREQYF

j_gene: TRBJ2-5
v_gene: TRBV28
abundance: .
d_gene: TRBD1
CDR3nt: TGTGCCAGCAGTTTGTGGGACAGGAAAGAGACCCAGTACTTC
CDR3aa: CASSLWDRKETQYF

j_gene: TRBJ1-3
v_gene: TRBV14
abundance: .
d_gene: TRBD1
CDR3nt: TGTGCCAGCAGCCCACCCGACAGGGGGTCTGGAAACACCATATATTTT
CDR3aa: CASSPPDRGSGNTIYF

j_gene: TRBJ1-5
v_gene: TRBV7-2
abundance: .
d_gene: TRBD1
CDR3nt: TGTGCCAGCAGCTTGGGACAGGGCTTCAATCAGCCCCAGCATTTT
CDR3aa: CASSLGQGFNQPQHF

j_gene: TRBJ2-5
v_gene: TRBV5-6
abundance: .
d_gene: TRBD2
CDR3nt: TGTGCCAGCAGCGTATCCGGGACTAGAGAGGAGACCCAGTACTTC
CDR3aa: CASSVSGTREETQYF

j_gene: TRBJ1-1
v_gene: TRBV7-9
abundance: .
d_gene: TRBD1
CDR3nt: TGTGCCAGCAGCCACACGGGACAGGTAGTCGAAGCTTTCTTT
CDR3aa: CASSHTGQVVEAFF

j_gene: TRBJ2-5
v_gene: TRBV6-6
abundance: few
d_gene: TRBD2
CDR3nt: TGTGCCAGCAGTCCCCCTAGACTAGCGGGAACGGAGACCCAGTACTTC
CDR3aa: CASSPPRLAGTETQYF

j_gene: TRBJ2-2
v_gene: TRBV29-1
abundance: .
d_gene: .
CDR3nt: TGCAGCGTTGGAGACCGGGCCTACGGACTTTACACCGGGGAGCTGTTTTTT
CDR3aa: CSVGDRAYGLYTGELFF

j_gene: TRBJ1-5
v_gene: TRBV6-6
abundance: .
d_gene: TRBD1
CDR3nt: TGTGCCAGCAGTTACGAGGGACAGGGCTATCAGCCCCAGCATTTT
CDR3aa: CASSYEGQGYQPQHF

j_gene: TRBJ2-5
v_gene: TRBV5-1
abundance: .
d_gene: TRBD2
CDR3nt: TGCGCCAGCAGCTTGGGCCTAGCGGAACAAGAGACCCAGTACTTC
CDR3aa: CASSLGLAEQETQYF

j_gene: TRBJ1-2
v_gene: TRBV18
abundance: .
d_gene: TRBD1
CDR3nt: TGTGCCAGCTCACCATGGACAGGGAAGGCCTATGGCTACACCTTC
CDR3aa: CASSPWTGKAYGYTF

j_gene: TRBJ2-1
v_gene: TRBV4-3
abundance: .
d_gene: TRBD2
CDR3nt: TGCGCCAGCAGCCTTAGCGGGTACAATGAGCAGTTCTTC
CDR3aa: CASSLSGYNEQFF

j_gene: TRBJ2-5
v_gene: TRBV4-1
abundance: .
d_gene: TRBD2
CDR3nt: TGCGCCAGCAGCCAAGAACGGGAGGGCCTGTACCAAGAGACCCAGTACTTC
CDR3aa: CASSQEREGLYQETQYF

j_gene: TRBJ2-6
v_gene: TRBV4-2
abundance: .
d_gene: .
CDR3nt: TGTGCCAGCAGCCAAGACGGCTCTGGGGCCAACGTCCTGACTTTC
CDR3aa: CASSQDGSGANVLTF

j_gene: TRBJ2-7
v_gene: TRBV19
abundance: .
d_gene: TRBD2
CDR3nt: TGTGCCAGTAGTATTGGGCCAGCGGGGACGCTCGAGCAGTACTTC
CDR3aa: CASSIGPAGTLEQYF

j_gene: TRBJ2-3
v_gene: TRBV11-3
abundance: .
d_gene: TRBD1
CDR3nt: TGTGCCAGCAGCGTGACCGGGACAGGGGGATCGAGGGGGACAGATACGCAGTATTTT
CDR3aa: CASSVTGTGGSRGTDTQYF

j_gene: TRBJ1-5
v_gene: TRBV30
abundance: .
d_gene: TRBD1
CDR3nt: TGTGCCTGGACCAAGACAGGGAACAATCAGCCCCAGCATTTT
CDR3aa: CAWTKTGNNQPQHF

j_gene: TRBJ2-2
v_gene: TRBV4-3
abundance: .
d_gene: .
CDR3nt: TGCGCCAGCAGCCCGTTAGACCAGGGGAACACCGGGGAGCTGTTTTTT
CDR3aa: CASSPLDQGNTGELFF

j_gene: TRBJ2-7
v_gene: TRBV20-1
abundance: few
d_gene: .
CDR3nt: TGCAGTGCTACGGAGGGTTACGAGCAGTACTTC
CDR3aa: CSATEGYEQYF

j_gene: TRBJ2-2
v_gene: TRBV2
abundance: .
d_gene: TRBD2
CDR3nt: TGTGCCAGCAGCCAAATCTTCAAAAGGACTAGCGTGACCGGGGAGCTGTTTTTT
CDR3aa: CASSQIFKRTSVTGELFF

j_gene: TRBJ2-1
v_gene: TRBV7-2
abundance: .
d_gene: .
CDR3nt: TGTGCCAGCCGCGGGGATCCTTCCTACAATGAGCAGTTCTTC
CDR3aa: CASRGDPSYNEQFF

j_gene: TRBJ2-7
v_gene: TRBV2
abundance: .
d_gene: TRBD1
CDR3nt: TGTGCCAGCAGGGACGGCGATCAGGGGGTCTACGAGCAGTACTTC
CDR3aa: CASRDGDQGVYEQYF

j_gene: TRBJ2-7
v_gene: TRBV4-2
abundance: medium-sized
d_gene: .
CDR3nt: TGTGCCAGCAGCCAAGAACAGGCGAGTTCCTACGAGCAGTACTTC
CDR3aa: CASSQEQASSYEQYF

j_gene: TRBJ2-3
v_gene: TRBV5-1
abundance: .
d_gene: TRBD2
CDR3nt: TGCGCCAGCAGCTTCGTGGGAGGGCCAGATACGCAGTATTTT
CDR3aa: CASSFVGGPDTQYF

j_gene: TRBJ2-2
v_gene: TRBV11-3
abundance: .
d_gene: .
CDR3nt: TGTGCCAGCAGGCTACAGGGAGAGGCTCACACCGGGGAGCTGTTTTTT
CDR3aa: CASRLQGEAHTGELFF

j_gene: TRBJ2-1
v_gene: TRBV5-8
abundance: once
d_gene: TRBD2
CDR3nt: TGTGCCAGCAGCTTGGCACTAGCGGGGGACAATGAGCAGTTCTTC
CDR3aa: CASSLALAGDNEQFF

j_gene: TRBJ1-4
v_gene: TRBV9
abundance: few
d_gene: .
CDR3nt: TGTGCCAGCAGCGATGCCCCGGGAACTAATGAAAAACTGTTTTTT
CDR3aa: CASSDAPGTNEKLFF

j_gene: TRBJ2-6
v_gene: TRBV7-6
abundance: .
d_gene: .
CDR3nt: TGTGCCAGCAGCTTGTACAACTCTGGGGCCAACGTCCTGACTTTC
CDR3aa: CASSLYNSGANVLTF

j_gene: TRBJ2-1
v_gene: TRBV30
abundance: once
d_gene: TRBD2
CDR3nt: TGTGCCTGGAGTTCCGGACTAGCGGGAGGAGGGGGCCGGTCTTTCTTC
CDR3aa: CAWSSGLAGGGGRSFF

j_gene: TRBJ2-2
v_gene: TRBV29-1
abundance: .
d_gene: TRBD1
CDR3nt: TGCAGCGTTGTACAGGGGGCCGGTGGGGAGCTGTTTTTT
CDR3aa: CSVVQGAGGELFF

j_gene: TRBJ1-6
v_gene: TRBV6-5
abundance: .
d_gene: TRBD1
CDR3nt: TGTGCCAGCACCTTCGGTCGGGGACAGGGATTCCACTTT
CDR3aa: CASTFGRGQGFHF

j_gene: TRBJ2-3
v_gene: TRBV6-5
abundance: .
d_gene: TRBD2
CDR3nt: TGTGCCAGCAGTTCCCCTGGCGGGGGGGGCACAGATACGCAGTATTTT
CDR3aa: CASSSPGGGGTDTQYF

j_gene: TRBJ2-3
v_gene: TRBV5-1
abundance: .
d_gene: .
CDR3nt: TGCGCCAGCAGCTCGGCCCGATGGGGCGATCACACAGATACGCAGTATTTT
CDR3aa: CASSSARWGDHTDTQYF

j_gene: TRBJ2-7
v_gene: TRBV6-1
abundance: .
d_gene: TRBD1
CDR3nt: TGTGCCAGCAGTCACAGGGGTGTCTACGAGCAGTACTTC
CDR3aa: CASSHRGVYEQYF

j_gene: TRBJ2-7
v_gene: TRBV7-9
abundance: .
d_gene: .
CDR3nt: TGTGCCAGCAGCACGGAGAGATACTACGAGCAGTACTTC
CDR3aa: CASSTERYYEQYF

j_gene: TRBJ2-7
v_gene: TRBV30
abundance: .
d_gene: TRBD2
CDR3nt: TGTGCCTGGAGTAAGGGACTAGCGGGATACGAGCAGTACTTC
CDR3aa: CAWSKGLAGYEQYF

j_gene: TRBJ2-7
v_gene: TRBV6-5
abundance: .
d_gene: .
CDR3nt: TGTGCCAGCAGTTACTATAGCGGAGCCTACGAGCAGTACTTC
CDR3aa: CASSYYSGAYEQYF

j_gene: TRBJ2-7
v_gene: TRBV11-2
abundance: few
d_gene: .
CDR3nt: TGTGCCAGCAGCACCGGGACATCCTACGAGCAGTACTTC
CDR3aa: CASSTGTSYEQYF

j_gene: TRBJ2-5
v_gene: TRBV28
abundance: .
d_gene: TRBD1
CDR3nt: TGTGCCAGCAGCGGACAGGGGTATATGGAGACCCAGTACTTC
CDR3aa: CASSGQGYMETQYF

j_gene: TRBJ2-7
v_gene: TRBV30
abundance: few
d_gene: .
CDR3nt: TGTGCCTCCCAGGCGGGGTACGAGCAGTACTTC
CDR3aa: CASQAGYEQYF

j_gene: TRBJ2-7
v_gene: TRBV6-1
abundance: .
d_gene: .
CDR3nt: TGTGCCAGCAGTGAATTGGAGGCTCACGGCTACGAGCAGTACTTC
CDR3aa: CASSELEAHGYEQYF

j_gene: TRBJ2-1
v_gene: TRBV10-3
abundance: .
d_gene: TRBD2
CDR3nt: TGTGCCATCAGTTCCCCACCCACGAGGCGACCGGGACTAGCGGGAAGTGAGCAGTTCTTC
CDR3aa: CAISSPPTRRPGLAGSEQFF

j_gene: TRBJ1-5
v_gene: TRBV21-1
abundance: .
d_gene: .
CDR3nt: TGTGCCAGCCCTCGGGGTTGGAACAGCAATCAGCCCCAGCATTTT
CDR3aa: CASPRGWNSNQPQHF

j_gene: TRBJ2-7
v_gene: TRBV4-2
abundance: .
d_gene: TRBD1
CDR3nt: TGTGCCAGCAGCCAAGAGGCAGGGGGCAGTTACGAGCAGTACTTC
CDR3aa: CASSQEAGGSYEQYF

j_gene: TRBJ2-7
v_gene: TRBV15
abundance: few
d_gene: TRBD2
CDR3nt: TGTGCCACCAGCAGAGAATCAGCGGGAGCCGCCTACGAGCAGTACTTC
CDR3aa: CATSRESAGAAYEQYF

j_gene: TRBJ2-2
v_gene: TRBV19
abundance: .
d_gene: .
CDR3nt: TGTGCCGGCGGGGTGGCGTCAAAGCTGTTTTTT
CDR3aa: CAGGVASKLFF

j_gene: TRBJ2-2
v_gene: TRBV6-5
abundance: .
d_gene: .
CDR3nt: TGTGCCAGCAGTTACTTCCTAACCGGGGAGCTGTTTTTT
CDR3aa: CASSYFLTGELFF

j_gene: TRBJ1-3
v_gene: TRBV4-3
abundance: .
d_gene: .
CDR3nt: TGCGCCAGCAGCTGGGCTTTAGGCACTGGAAACACCATATATTTT
CDR3aa: CASSWALGTGNTIYF

j_gene: TRBJ1-1
v_gene: TRBV2
abundance: .
d_gene: .
CDR3nt: TGTGCCAGCGGACAGTGGACTGAAGCTTTCTTT
CDR3aa: CASGQWTEAFF

j_gene: TRBJ2-2
v_gene: TRBV7-6
abundance: once
d_gene: .
CDR3nt: TGTGCCAGCAGCTTAGCGCGCGGAGGAACCGGGGAGCTGTTTTTT
CDR3aa: CASSLARGGTGELFF